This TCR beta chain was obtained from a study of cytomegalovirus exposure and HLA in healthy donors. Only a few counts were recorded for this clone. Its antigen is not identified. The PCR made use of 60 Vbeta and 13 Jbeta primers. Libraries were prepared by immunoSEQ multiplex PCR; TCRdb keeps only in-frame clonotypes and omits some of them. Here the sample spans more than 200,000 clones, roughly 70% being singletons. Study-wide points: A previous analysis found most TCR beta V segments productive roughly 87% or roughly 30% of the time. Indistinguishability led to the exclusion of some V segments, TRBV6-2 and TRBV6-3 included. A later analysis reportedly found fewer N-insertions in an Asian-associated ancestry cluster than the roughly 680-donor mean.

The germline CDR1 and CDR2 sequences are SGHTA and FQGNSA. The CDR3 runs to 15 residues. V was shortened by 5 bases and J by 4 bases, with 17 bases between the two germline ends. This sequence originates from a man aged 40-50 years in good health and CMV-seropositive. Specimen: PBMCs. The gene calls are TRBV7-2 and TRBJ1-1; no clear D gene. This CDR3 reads CASSQGAVEGTEAFF. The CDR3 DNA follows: TGTGCCAGCAGCCAAGGCGCGGTGGAGGGCACTGAAGCTTTCTTT.